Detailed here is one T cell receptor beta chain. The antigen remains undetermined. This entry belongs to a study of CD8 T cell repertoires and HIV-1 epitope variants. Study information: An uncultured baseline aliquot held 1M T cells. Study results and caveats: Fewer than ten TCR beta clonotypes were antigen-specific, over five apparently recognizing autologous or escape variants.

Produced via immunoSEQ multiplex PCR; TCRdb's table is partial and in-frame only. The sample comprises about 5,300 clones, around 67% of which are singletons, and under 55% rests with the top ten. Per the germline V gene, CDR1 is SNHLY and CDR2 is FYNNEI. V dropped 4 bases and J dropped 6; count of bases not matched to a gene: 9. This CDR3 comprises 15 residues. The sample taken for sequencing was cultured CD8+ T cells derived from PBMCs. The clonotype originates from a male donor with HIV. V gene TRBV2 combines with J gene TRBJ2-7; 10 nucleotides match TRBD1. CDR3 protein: CASSGRGTGASEQYF. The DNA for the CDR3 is TGTGCCAGCAGTGGAAGAGGGACAGGGGCCTCCGAGCAGTACTTC.